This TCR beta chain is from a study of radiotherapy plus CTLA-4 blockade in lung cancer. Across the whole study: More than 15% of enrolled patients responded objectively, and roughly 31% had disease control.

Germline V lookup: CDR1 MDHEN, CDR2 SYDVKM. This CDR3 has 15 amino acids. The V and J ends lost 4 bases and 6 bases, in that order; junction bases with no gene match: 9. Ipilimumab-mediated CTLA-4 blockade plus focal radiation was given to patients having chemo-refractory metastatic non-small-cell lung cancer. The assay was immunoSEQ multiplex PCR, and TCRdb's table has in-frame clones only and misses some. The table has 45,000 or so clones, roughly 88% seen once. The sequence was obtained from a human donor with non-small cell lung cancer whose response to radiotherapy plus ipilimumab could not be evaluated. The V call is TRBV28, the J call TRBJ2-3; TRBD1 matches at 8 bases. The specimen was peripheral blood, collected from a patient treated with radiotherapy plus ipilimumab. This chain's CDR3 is CASSSWTGTGDTQYF. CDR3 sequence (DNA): TGTGCCAGCAGTTCCTGGACAGGGACGGGTGATACGCAGTATTTT.